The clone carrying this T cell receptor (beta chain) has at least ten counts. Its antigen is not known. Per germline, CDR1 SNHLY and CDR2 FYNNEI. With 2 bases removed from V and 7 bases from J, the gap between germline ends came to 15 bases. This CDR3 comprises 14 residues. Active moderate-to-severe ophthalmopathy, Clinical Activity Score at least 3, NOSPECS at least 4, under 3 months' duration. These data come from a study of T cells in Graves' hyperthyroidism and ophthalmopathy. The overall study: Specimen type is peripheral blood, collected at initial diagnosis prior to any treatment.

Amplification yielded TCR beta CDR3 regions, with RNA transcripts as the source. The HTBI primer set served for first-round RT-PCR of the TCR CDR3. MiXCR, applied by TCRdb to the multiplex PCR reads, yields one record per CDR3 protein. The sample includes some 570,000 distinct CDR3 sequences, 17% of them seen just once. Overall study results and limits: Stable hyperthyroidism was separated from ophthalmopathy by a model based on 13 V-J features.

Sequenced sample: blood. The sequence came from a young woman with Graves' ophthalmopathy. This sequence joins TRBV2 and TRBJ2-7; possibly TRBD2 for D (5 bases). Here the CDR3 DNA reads TGTGCCAGCAGTGAAAATCGAGAATCGGGAGAGCAGTACTTC. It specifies CASSENRESGEQYF. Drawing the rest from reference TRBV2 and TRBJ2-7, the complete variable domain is EPEVTQTPSHQVTQMGQEVILRCVPISNHLYFYWYRQILGQKVEFLVSFYNNEISEKSEIFDDQFSVERPDGSNFTLKIRSTKLEDSAMYFCASSENRESGEQYFGPGTRLTVT.